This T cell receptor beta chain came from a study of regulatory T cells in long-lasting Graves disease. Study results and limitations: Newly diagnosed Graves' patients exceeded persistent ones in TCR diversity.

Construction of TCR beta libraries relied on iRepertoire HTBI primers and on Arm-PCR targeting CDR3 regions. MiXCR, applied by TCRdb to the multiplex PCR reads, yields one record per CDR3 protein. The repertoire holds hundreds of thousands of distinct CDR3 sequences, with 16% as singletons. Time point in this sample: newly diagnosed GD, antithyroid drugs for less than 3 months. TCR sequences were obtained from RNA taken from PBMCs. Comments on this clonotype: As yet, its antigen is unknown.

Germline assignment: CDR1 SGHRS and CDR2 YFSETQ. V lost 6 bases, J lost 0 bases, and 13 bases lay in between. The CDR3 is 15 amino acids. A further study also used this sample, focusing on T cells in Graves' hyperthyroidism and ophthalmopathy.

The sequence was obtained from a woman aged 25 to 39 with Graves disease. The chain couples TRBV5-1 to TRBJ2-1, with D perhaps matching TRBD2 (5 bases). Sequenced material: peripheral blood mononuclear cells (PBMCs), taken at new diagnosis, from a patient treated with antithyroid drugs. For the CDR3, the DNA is TGCGCCAGCACCCCCGGGGATAGCTCCTACAATGAGCAGTTCTTC. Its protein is CASTPGDSSYNEQFF.